The rows below give T cell receptor beta chains drawn from one sample of a study of blood T cell repertoires in COVID-19. The repertoire was sequenced with immunoSEQ multiplex PCR; TCRdb's copy has only in-frame clones and lacks some. The sample yields a few hundred thousand clones, approximately 86% seen once. The specimen sequenced was peripheral blood. These receptors were collected from a man aged 25 to 40 with active or convalescent COVID-19. Each CDR3 is given with its conserved first and last residue. Each record gives: CDR3 length, clone size, J gene, V gene, D gene, CDR3 DNA, CDR3 protein. The D gene is left open where the match is weak. A clone size is listed for some rows: how often the clone was seen (once, few, many), or a class if it is expanded.

>18|-|TRBJ2-1|TRBV4-2|TRBD2
TGTGCCAGCAGCCAAGAGACTAGCGGGGGGTGGACCTACAATGAGCAGTTCTTC
CASSQETSGGWTYNEQFF
>13|-|TRBJ2-3|TRBV6-4|TRBD2
TGTGCCACCCGGGGACTAGGCACAGATACGCAGTATTTT
CATRGLGTDTQYF
>13|-|TRBJ2-3|TRBV25-1|TRBD1
TGTGCCGGCCGGGACAGGGTCACAGATACGCAGTATTTT
CAGRDRVTDTQYF
>15|-|TRBJ2-7|TRBV6-2/TRBV6-3|TRBD1
TGTGCCAGCAGTTCAACCGGGACAGGGGGCTACGAGCAGTACTTC
CASSSTGTGGYEQYF
>13|-|TRBJ1-3|TRBV4-1|-
TGCGCCAGCAGCCAAGAGTATCGGGACACCATATATTTT
CASSQEYRDTIYF
>15|-|TRBJ2-1|TRBV6-2/TRBV6-3|-
TGTGCCAGCAGTTACTTATTTGGGCCCTACAATGAGCAGTTCTTC
CASSYLFGPYNEQFF
>15|-|TRBJ1-4|TRBV5-4|TRBD1
TGTGCCAGCAGCTTTACGGGACAGGGGGGTGAAAAACTGTTTTTT
CASSFTGQGGEKLFF
>15|-|TRBJ2-2|TRBV2|TRBD1
TGTGCCAGCAGACTAGGGACAGGGCGGACCGGGGAGCTGTTTTTT
CASRLGTGRTGELFF
>16|-|TRBJ2-5|TRBV3-1/TRBV3-2|TRBD1
TGTGCCAGCAGTCTCTATGGACAGGGCGTTGGAGAGACCCAGTACTTC
CASSLYGQGVGETQYF
>14|once|TRBJ2-3|TRBV11-3|-
TGTGCCAGCAGCTTAGGCCAGGGGACAGATACGCAGTATTTT
CASSLGQGTDTQYF
>17|-|TRBJ2-5|TRBV5-4|-
TGTGCCAGCAGCTTGCTTGTGACGGGGGGCCATTTGGAGACCCAGTACTTC
CASSLLVTGGHLETQYF
>13|once|TRBJ2-7|TRBV4-3|-
TGCGCCAGCAGCCAAGCCGGGTACCACGAGCAGTACTTC
CASSQAGYHEQYF
>11|-|TRBJ1-1|TRBV6-5|-
TGTGCCAGCATCCGGAACACTGAAGCTTTCTTT
CASIRNTEAFF
>16|-|TRBJ1-5|TRBV10-2|TRBD1
TGCGCCAGCAGTGGGCCCGCAGGGGGCGGCAATCAGCCCCAGCATTTT
CASSGPAGGGNQPQHF
>12|-|TRBJ1-2|TRBV5-1|-
TGCGCCAGCAGCGACTACAGCTATGGCTACACCTTC
CASSDYSYGYTF
>12|-|TRBJ1-2|TRBV5-5|-
TGTGCCAGCAGCTTCGCGGGAGACGGCTACACCTTC
CASSFAGDGYTF
>14|-|TRBJ2-7|TRBV7-2|TRBD2
TGTGCCAGCAGCCCTAGCCGGACTAGCTACGAGCAGTACTTC
CASSPSRTSYEQYF
>19|once|TRBJ2-3|TRBV15|-
TGTGCCACCAGCAGAGACCTGGGCGGCGGGGCGTATGGCACAGATACGCAGTATTTT
CATSRDLGGGAYGTDTQYF
>17|-|TRBJ1-2|TRBV6-1|-
TGTGCCAGCAGTGAAGCGCGACCGGGAAACAGGGCCTATGGCTACACCTTC
CASSEARPGNRAYGYTF
>17|-|TRBJ2-2|TRBV6-2/TRBV6-3|TRBD1
TGTGCCAGCAGTACCGAGCCGAGGACAGGGCCCACCGGGGAGCTGTTTTTT
CASSTEPRTGPTGELFF
>18|-|TRBJ2-3|TRBV14|TRBD2
TGTGCCAGCAGCAAGCAGATGTCGACTAGCCGGAGTCTGGATACGCAGTATTTT
CASSKQMSTSRSLDTQYF
>13|once|TRBJ2-5|TRBV5-8|-
TGTGCCAGCAGCCAACAGGGGAGGGAGACCCAGTACTTC
CASSQQGRETQYF
>17|-|TRBJ2-3|TRBV30|TRBD1
TGTGCCTGGAGTAAAAATACCGGGACAGGGGGCGAAGATACGCAGTATTTT
CAWSKNTGTGGEDTQYF
>15|-|TRBJ2-7|TRBV7-8|TRBD1
TGTGCCAGCAGTCAAGACAGGGGGAGGCCCTACGAGCAGTACTTC
CASSQDRGRPYEQYF
>15|-|TRBJ1-2|TRBV7-9|-
TGTGCCAGCAGCCCCCCCGAGATTCCTATCTATGGCTACACCTTC
CASSPPEIPIYGYTF
>15|-|TRBJ1-2|TRBV7-2|TRBD1
TGTGCCAGCAGCTTGGGGACAGGGCCTAACTATGGCTACACCTTC
CASSLGTGPNYGYTF
>17|-|TRBJ1-1|TRBV10-3|TRBD1
TGTGCCATCAGTGAAGAAGCAGGGGGCGGCGGTGGCACTGAAGCTTTCTTT
CAISEEAGGGGGTEAFF